One T cell receptor beta chain is described in this entry. As handled by the study authors: Reference gene primer amplification gave estimated nucleated cell counts. Sequencing used immunoSEQ multiplex PCR; TCRdb keeps in-frame clones, though not all of them. Clone size and V and J calls were adopted from that table, with D and trimming inferred from the DNA. This table has around 100,000 clones, roughly 90% appearing once. The data originate from a study of blood T cell repertoires in COVID-19. About the research overall: Collection of acute and convalescent COVID-19 samples took place in the United States, Italy and Spain. PBMCs, B-cell-depleted T cells, or T cells provided the cDNA or gDNA that made up the material.

This CDR3 is 15 amino acids long. Trimming cost V 3 bases and J 5 bases, with 11 bases left between them. The germline V gene has CDR1 SEHNR and CDR2 FQNEAQ (reference sequence). Input material: peripheral blood. The sequence was obtained from a man aged 50-60 years with active COVID-19. This chain links TRBV7-9 with TRBJ1-6, with a weak D call TRBD1 (5 bases). For the CDR3, the DNA is TGTGCCAGCAGCTTTGTTTCGGGGGATAATTCACCCCTCCACTTT. It is translated as CASSFVSGDNSPLHF. Supplemented by reference TRBV7-9 and TRBJ1-6, the full variable domain reads DTGVSQNPRHKITKRGQNVTFRCDPISEHNRLYWYRQTLGQGPEFLTYFQNEAQLEKSRLLSDRFSAERPKGSFSTLEIQRTEQGDSAMYLCASSFVSGDNSPLHFGNGTRLTVT.